These 9 T cell receptor beta chains came from one sample sequenced in a study of shared clonotypes between healthy human individuals. Cells designated naive CD8 were CD45RO-negative and were positively selected for CCR7, with terminally differentiated effector memory CD45RA+ cells excluded. Profiling relied on immunoSEQ multiplex PCR, and the TCRdb table lists in-frame clones only, not all of them. In the table there are about 590,000 clones, roughly 95% of which are singletons. Sequenced: naive CD8+ T cells sorted from blood. The receptors were sampled from a woman younger than 45 in good health.

V usage is TRBV6-5 and J usage is TRBJ1-2, with a tentative D call TRBD1 (6 bases). Germline CDR1 MNHEY, CDR2 SVGAGI. The ends were cut back, 0 bases at V and 4 bases at J, with 6 bases in the middle. CDR3 length: 13 residues. As DNA, the CDR3 is TGTGCCAGCAGTTACTCGGACAGCTATGGCTACACCTTC. Protein product: CASSYSDSYGYTF.

The genes are TRBV6-5 and TRBJ2-7; TRBD1 aligns across 10 bases. This CDR3 spans 13 amino acids. Unmatched junction bases numbered 6, after V lost 7 bases and J lost 6 bases. Germline V CDR1 and CDR2: MNHEY, SVGAGI. The DNA of the CDR3 is TGTGCCAGCAAGGGACAGGGGAGGGTCGAGCAGTACTTC. It specifies CASKGQGRVEQYF.

The chain carries TRBV7-9 and TRBJ2-7; D call uncertain. V was trimmed by 1 base and J by 9 bases, leaving 13 bases between them. CDR3 length equals 13 residues. In germline, CDR1 is SEHNR, CDR2 FQNEAQ (reference sequence). CDR3 loop: CASSLEAVGWQYF. As DNA, the CDR3 is TGTGCCAGCAGCTTAGAGGCAGTAGGGTGGCAGTACTTC.

The chain has TRBV14 and TRBJ1-1, with D possibly TRBD1 on 6 matching bases. Trimming stripped 1 base from V and 4 bases from J, with 10 bases between. Germline assignment: CDR1 SGHDN and CDR2 FVKESK. This CDR3 has 14 amino acids. Here the CDR3 reads CASSQGGGGTEAFF. CDR3 DNA: TGTGCCAGCAGCCAAGGAGGGGGAGGCACTGAAGCTTTCTTT.

The V and J genes are TRBV28 and TRBJ1-2; weak D call: TRBD1 (5 bases). From germline, CDR1 is MDHEN and CDR2 SYDVKM. This CDR3 has 13 amino acids. Trimming left V 2 bases short and J 8 bases short, with 12 bases between. The DNA for the CDR3 is TGTGCCAGCAGTTTACTCAATAACAGGGGCTACACCTTC. It translates to CASSLLNNRGYTF.

Written as DNA, the CDR3 is TGTGCCAGCAGTTTCGACTTTTACAATGAGCAGTTCTTC. It specifies CASSFDFYNEQFF. The genes are TRBV27 and TRBJ2-1, with no clear D. CDR1 and CDR2 (germline): MNHEY, SMNVEV (reference sequence). V lost 3 bases to trimming and J lost 4 bases, with 7 bases between them. This CDR3 is built from 13 residues.

The genes are TRBV6-5 and TRBJ2-5; D is unclear. Between the trimmed V and J ends, which lost 0 bases and 4 bases, there was a span of 9 bases. CDR1 MNHEY and CDR2 SVGAGI come from the germline V gene. There are 14 residues in the CDR3. The CDR3 coding sequence is TGTGCCAGCAGTTACTCGTTTAGTCTAGAGACCCAGTACTTC. Its protein product is CASSYSFSLETQYF.

Written as DNA, the CDR3 is TGTGCCAGCAGTTTGGTCAGGTATAGCAATCAGCCCCAGCATTTT. This translates into CASSLVRYSNQPQHF. The gene calls are TRBV28 and TRBJ1-5; D gene uncertain. Trimming pared 3 bases from V and 0 bases from J, leaving 9 bases between. Germline-derived CDR1 and CDR2 are MDHEN and SYDVKM. The CDR3 spans 15 residues.

The chain links TRBV11-2 to TRBJ2-2; the match to TRBD2 covers 12 bases. Losses at the gene ends were 0 bases for V and 4 bases for J; bases not matched to a gene: 0. This CDR3 comprises 16 residues. Germline lookup yields CDR1 SGHAT and CDR2 FQNNGV. CDR3 coding DNA: TGTGCCAGCAGCTTAGAGGGACTAGCGGGCACCGGGGAGCTGTTTTTT. As protein: CASSLEGLAGTGELFF. Complete variable domain (other parts from reference TRBV11-2 and TRBJ2-2): EAGVAQSPRYKIIEKRQSVAFWCNPISGHATLYWYQQILGQGPKLLIQFQNNGVVDDSQLPKDRFSAERLKGVDSTLKIQPAKLEDSAVYLCASSLEGLAGTGELFFGEGSRLTVL.